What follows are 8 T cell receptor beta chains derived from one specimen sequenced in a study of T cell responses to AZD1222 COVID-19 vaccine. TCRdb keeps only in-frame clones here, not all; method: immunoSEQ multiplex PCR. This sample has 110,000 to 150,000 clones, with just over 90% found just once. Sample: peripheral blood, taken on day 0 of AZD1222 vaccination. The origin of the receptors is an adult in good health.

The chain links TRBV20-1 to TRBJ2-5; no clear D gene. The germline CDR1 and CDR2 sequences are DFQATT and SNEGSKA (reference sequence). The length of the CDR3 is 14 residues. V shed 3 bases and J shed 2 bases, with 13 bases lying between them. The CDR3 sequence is CSASPAGSQETQYF. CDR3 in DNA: TGCAGTGCTAGTCCGGCAGGTTCGCAAGAGACCCAGTACTTC.

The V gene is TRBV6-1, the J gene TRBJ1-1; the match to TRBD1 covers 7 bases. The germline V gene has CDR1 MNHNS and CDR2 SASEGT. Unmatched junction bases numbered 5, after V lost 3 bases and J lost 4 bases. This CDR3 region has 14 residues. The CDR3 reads CASSDRGGSTEAFF. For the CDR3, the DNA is TGTGCCAGCAGTGACAGGGGGGGATCCACTGAAGCTTTCTTT.

CDR3 residues: CASSQVRVAGWETQYF. The CDR3 coding sequence is TGTGCCAGCAGCCAAGTGAGGGTAGCGGGGTGGGAGACCCAGTACTTC. The chain links TRBV4-2 to TRBJ2-5; TRBD2 matches at 8 bases. Germline trimming cut 1 base from V and 5 bases from J; bases unmatched to any gene: 9. CDR1 is LGHNA and CDR2 is YNFKEQ in the germline V gene. The CDR3 has 16 amino acids.

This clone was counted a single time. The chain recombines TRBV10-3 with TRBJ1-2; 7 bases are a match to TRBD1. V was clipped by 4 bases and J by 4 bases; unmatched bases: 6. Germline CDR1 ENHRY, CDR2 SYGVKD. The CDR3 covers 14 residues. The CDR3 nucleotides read TGTGCCATCAGTGCTTCCACAGGGGTCTATGGCTACACCTTC. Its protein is CAISASTGVYGYTF.

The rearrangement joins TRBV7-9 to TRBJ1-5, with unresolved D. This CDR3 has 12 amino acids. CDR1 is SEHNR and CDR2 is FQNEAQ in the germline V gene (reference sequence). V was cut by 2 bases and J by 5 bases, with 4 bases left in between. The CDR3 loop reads CASSLLDQPQHF. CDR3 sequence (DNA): TGTGCCAGCAGCTTATTGGATCAGCCCCAGCATTTT.

The CDR3 protein is CASSSSGARGYGYTF. CDR3 in DNA: TGCGCCAGCAGCTCGTCAGGGGCGCGGGGCTATGGCTACACCTTC. The V and J genes are TRBV5-1 and TRBJ1-2, with D possibly matching TRBD1 (6 bases). V was pared by 3 bases and J by 4 bases, with 16 bases between. There are 15 residues in the CDR3. Per the germline V gene, CDR1 is SGHRS and CDR2 is YFSETQ.

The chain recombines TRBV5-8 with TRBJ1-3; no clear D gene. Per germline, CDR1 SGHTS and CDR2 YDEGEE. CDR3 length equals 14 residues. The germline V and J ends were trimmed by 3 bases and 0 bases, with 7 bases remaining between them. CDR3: CASSSGHSGNTIYF. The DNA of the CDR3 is TGTGCCAGCAGCTCCGGCCACTCTGGAAACACCATATATTTT.

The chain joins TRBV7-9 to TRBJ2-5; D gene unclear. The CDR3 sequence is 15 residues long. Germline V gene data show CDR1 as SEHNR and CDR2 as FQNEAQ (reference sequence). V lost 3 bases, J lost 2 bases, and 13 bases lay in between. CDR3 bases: TGTGCCAGCAGCTTGGGCGCGGCGGTTCAAGAGACCCAGTACTTC. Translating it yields CASSLGAAVQETQYF.